The clone carrying this T cell receptor beta chain was detected only a few times. The source of the sample is a study of PD-1 blockade in mismatch repair-deficient tumors. Sequencing used immunoSEQ multiplex PCR; TCRdb keeps in-frame clones, though not all of them. Of over 15,000 clones in the sample, about four fifths were seen once. Germline assignment: CDR1 ENHRY and CDR2 SYGVKD. The CDR3 totals 13 residues. Trimming at V came to 7 bases and at J to 3 bases, leaving 4 bases not matched to a gene. This sample comprised PBMCs, obtained 4 weeks after starting pembrolizumab. The TCR originated in an adult with mismatch repair-deficient cancer. The chain employs TRBV10-3 and TRBJ2-7; 9 bases are shared with TRBD2. In DNA, the CDR3 is TGTGCCATCACTGGGACTAGCAGCTACGAGCAGTACTTC. It specifies CAITGTSSYEQYF.